A single sample gave rise to the 8 T cell receptor beta chains below, sequenced in a study of OX40 agonist ivuxolimab in advanced cancers. Repertoires were generated with immunoSEQ multiplex PCR, while TCRdb's copy carries only in-frame clones and drops some. The sample consists of 60,000 or so clones, more than 75% of them appearing once. The material sequenced was CD4+ or CD8+ T cells sorted from blood, taken in a trial of the OX40 agonist ivuxolimab. The receptors come from an adult with an advanced solid tumor such as melanoma, head and neck, liver or kidney cancer.

This chain connects TRBV5-1 to TRBJ2-7; 7 positions agree with TRBD1. Looked up from germline, CDR1 is SGHRS and CDR2 is YFSETQ. This CDR3 is 13 amino acids long. The ends lost 2 bases at V and 2 bases at J; junction bases unmatched: 1. This chain's CDR3 is CASSFGTAYEQYF. CDR3 DNA: TGCGCCAGCAGCTTCGGGACAGCCTACGAGCAGTACTTC.

V usage is TRBV6-1 and J usage is TRBJ2-2, with D hard to call. The germline V and J ends were trimmed by 2 bases and 7 bases, with 8 bases remaining between them. The CDR3 sequence is 13 residues long. Germline loops: CDR1 MNHNS, CDR2 SASEGT. CDR3 amino acids: CASSESRFGELFF. CDR3 nucleotide sequence: TGTGCCAGCAGTGAAAGCCGCTTCGGGGAGCTGTTTTTT.

CDR3 loop: CASSLAAMENSPLHF. CDR3 nucleotides: TGTGCCAGCAGCTTAGCCGCCATGGAGAATTCACCCCTCCACTTT. The rearrangement uses TRBV7-2 and TRBJ1-6; no firm D call. The V gene's germline CDR1 is SGHTA and CDR2 FQGNSA. V lost 0 bases and J lost 7, with 10 bases in between. This CDR3 is built from 15 residues. Variable domain in full (rest from reference TRBV7-2 and TRBJ1-6): GAGVSQSPSNKVTEKGKDVELRCDPISGHTALYWYRQSLGQGLEFLIYFQGNSAPDKSGLPSDRFSAERTGGSVSTLTIQRTQQEDSAVYLCASSLAAMENSPLHFGNGTRLTVT.

The rearrangement uses TRBV18 and TRBJ2-7; 11 bases match TRBD1. After removal of 2 bases from V and 3 bases from J, the junction contained 3 bases not matched to a gene. Germline CDR1 is KGHSH and CDR2 is LQKENI. The CDR3 spans 15 residues. The CDR3 reads CASSPGDRGFYEQYF. For the CDR3, the DNA is TGTGCCAGCTCACCAGGGGACAGGGGGTTCTACGAGCAGTACTTC.

V is TRBV27 and J is TRBJ2-6, with TRBD2 as a possible D gene (6 bases). This CDR3 spans 14 amino acids. Germline CDR1 reads MNHEY; CDR2 reads SMNVEV (reference sequence). V lost 4 bases and J lost 2, with 6 bases in between. The CDR3 DNA follows: TGTGCCAGCAGTTGGGGGGCTGGGGCCAACGTCCTGACTTTC. This codes for CASSWGAGANVLTF. The full variable domain, with the rest looked up from reference TRBV27 and TRBJ2-6, is EAQVTQNPRYLITVTGKKLTVTCSQNMNHEYMSWYRQDPGLGLRQIYYSMNVEVTDKGDVPEGYKVSRKEKRNFPLILESPSPNQTSLYFCASSWGAGANVLTFGAGSRLTVL.

V is TRBV7-9 and J is TRBJ2-7, with D maybe TRBD2 (6 bases). CDR3 length equals 15 residues. Trimming shortened V by 5 bases and J by 0 bases, and 14 bases separated the two germline ends. The germline V gene encodes CDR1 SEHNR and CDR2 FQNEAQ (reference sequence). The CDR3 sequence is CASSPLGLHSYEQYF. The CDR3 DNA sequence: TGTGCCAGCAGCCCACTGGGACTCCACTCCTACGAGCAGTACTTC.

V usage is TRBV4-2 and J usage is TRBJ2-7; D not certain. Trimming removed 0 bases from V and 5 bases from J, with 17 bases in between. The CDR3 loop spans 16 amino acids. CDR1 is LGHNA, CDR2 YNFKEQ, per germline. CDR3 residues: CASSQDGPGLGDEQYF. CDR3 DNA sequence: TGTGCCAGCAGCCAAGATGGACCCGGGCTTGGTGACGAGCAGTACTTC.

This clone was seen only once. The gene calls are TRBV19 and TRBJ2-7; 10 bases are shared with TRBD1. CDR1 is LNHDA and CDR2 is SQIVND in the germline V gene (reference sequence). The CDR3 runs 14 residues. Trimming took 7 bases from V and 0 from J; bases not matched to a gene: 3. The CDR3 region has the DNA TGTGCCAGTATCGGGACAGGGGACTCCTACGAGCAGTACTTC. Encoded protein: CASIGTGDSYEQYF.